These T cell receptor beta chains were read from a single sample in a study of blood T cell repertoires in COVID-19. The protocol was immunoSEQ multiplex PCR, while the TCRdb copy is restricted to in-frame clones and leaves out a portion. The data show roughly 68,000 clones, 80% to 90% seen once. Material: peripheral blood. Source of these receptors: a human donor in a cohort sampled during active COVID-19. CDR3s include the opening cysteine and the closing phenylalanine or tryptophan. A D gene is named only where the DNA matches it firmly. For some rows the clone size is stated as once, few or many, or as a class when expanded; others skip it.

v_gene	abundance	d_gene	j_gene	CDR3nt	CDR3aa
TRBV5-1	-	-	TRBJ2-1	TGCGCCAGCAGCTTGGTACAGGGTGGGGGAAATGAGCAGTTCTTC	CASSLVQGGGNEQFF
TRBV19	-	TRBD1	TRBJ1-1	TGTGCCAGTAAAGAACAACCGGACAGGTCCGTGAACACTGAAGCTTTCTTT	CASKEQPDRSVNTEAFF
TRBV5-1	-	-	TRBJ1-2	TGCGCCAGCAGCTTGGCCGGGACAAGCCTCTACACCTTC	CASSLAGTSLYTF
TRBV5-1	-	-	TRBJ2-7	TGCGCCAGCGGGCGACAGGATTCCTACGAGCAGTACTTC	CASGRQDSYEQYF
TRBV5-1	-	TRBD1	TRBJ1-1	TGCGCCAGCAGCTCGCGACAGGGGGCAGGAAACACTGAAGCTTTCTTT	CASSSRQGAGNTEAFF
TRBV28	-	-	TRBJ2-5	TGTGCCAGCAGTTTGGAGGGGGCGCGAGAGACCCAGTACTTC	CASSLEGARETQYF
TRBV7-9	few	-	TRBJ1-1	TGTGCCAGCAGACCCCCCCAGGGGAACACTGAAGCTTTCTTT	CASRPPQGNTEAFF
TRBV5-8	-	TRBD1	TRBJ1-2	TGTGCCAGCAGCGTCCCGGACAGGCCCTACTATGGCTACACCTTC	CASSVPDRPYYGYTF
TRBV18	-	TRBD1	TRBJ1-3	TGTGCCAGCTCACCAGTGTCCCAGGGGGTGAGTTTATCTTTCTTT	CASSPVSQGVSLSFF
TRBV7-2	few	-	TRBJ2-1	TGTGCCAGCGGCAAGGACTACTCCAGCTTCAATGAGCAGTTCTTC	CASGKDYSSFNEQFF
TRBV7-9	-	-	TRBJ1-4	TGTGCCAGCAGCTTAGATGGAACAGCTTATGAAAAACTGTTTTTT	CASSLDGTAYEKLFF
TRBV7-2	-	TRBD2	TRBJ2-7	TGTGCCAGCAGTTATAGGGCGGGAGAGAACTACGAGCAGTACTTC	CASSYRAGENYEQYF
TRBV28	-	TRBD1	TRBJ1-5	TGTGCCAGCAGTTTTGCGACAGGGTCTAATCAGCCCCAGCATTTT	CASSFATGSNQPQHF
TRBV6-5	once	TRBD2	TRBJ2-1	TGTGCCAGCAGTCCGGGACTAGCGATCTACAATGAGCAGTTCTTC	CASSPGLAIYNEQFF
TRBV2	-	-	TRBJ1-6	TGTGCCAGCAGTGAAATTTGGACAGCCCGTTCTTCACCCCTCCACTTT	CASSEIWTARSSPLHF
TRBV3-1/TRBV3-2	many	-	TRBJ1-5	TGTGCCAGCAGCCAACAGCGAAATCAGCCCCAGCATTTT	CASSQQRNQPQHF
TRBV19	few	-	TRBJ2-7	TGTGCCAGTAGTCCGCTTCCGGGTTCATCCTCCTACGAGCAGTACTTC	CASSPLPGSSSYEQYF
TRBV3-1/TRBV3-2	-	-	TRBJ1-2	TGTGCCAGCAGTCGTGACCGGGGTGACTATGGCTACACCTTC	CASSRDRGDYGYTF
TRBV7-8	-	-	TRBJ1-1	TGTGCCAGCCGGGAGAGGAACACTGAAGCTTTCTTT	CASRERNTEAFF
TRBV2	many	-	TRBJ2-7	TGTGCCAGCAGTGACCCCCTCTACGAGCAGTACTTC	CASSDPLYEQYF
TRBV5-1	few	-	TRBJ1-1	TGCGCCAGCAGCTTTAGCGGGGGGCCCACTGAAGCTTTCTTT	CASSFSGGPTEAFF
TRBV4-3	-	TRBD2	TRBJ2-2	TGCGCCAGCAGCCTCGACGGACTAGCTTCCGGGGAGCTGTTTTTT	CASSLDGLASGELFF
TRBV28	-	-	TRBJ2-3	TGTGCCAGCAGTTTCTTCGGGATGGCAGATACGCAGTATTTT	CASSFFGMADTQYF
TRBV7-2	-	-	TRBJ1-4	TGTGCCAGCAGCTTAGATAATCGGGGTGAAAAACTGTTTTTT	CASSLDNRGEKLFF
TRBV7-2	-	TRBD1	TRBJ1-4	TGTGCCAGCAGCCCATCAGGGGGCGTTGGTGAAAAACTGTTTTTT	CASSPSGGVGEKLFF